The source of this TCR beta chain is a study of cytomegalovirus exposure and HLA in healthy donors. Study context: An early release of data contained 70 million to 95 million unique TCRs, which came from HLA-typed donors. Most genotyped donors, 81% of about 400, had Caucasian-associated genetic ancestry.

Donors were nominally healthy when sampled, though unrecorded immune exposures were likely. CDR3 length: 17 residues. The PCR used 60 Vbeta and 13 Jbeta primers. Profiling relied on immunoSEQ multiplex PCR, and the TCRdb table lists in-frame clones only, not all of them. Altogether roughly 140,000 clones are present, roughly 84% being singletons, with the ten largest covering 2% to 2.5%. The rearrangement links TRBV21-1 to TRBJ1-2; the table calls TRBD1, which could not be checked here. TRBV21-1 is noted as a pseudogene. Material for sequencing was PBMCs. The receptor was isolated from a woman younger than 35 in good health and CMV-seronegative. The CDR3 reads CASSDLPGPIAGRGYTF. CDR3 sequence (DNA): TGTGCCAGCAGCGATCTCCCCGGTCCGATTGCCGGCAGGGGCTACACCTTC.